This T cell receptor beta chain was retrieved from a study of CD8 T cells in Susac syndrome. General study results and limits: Clonal CD8+ expansion in Susac was highest in TEMRA cells and active patients. In total CD8+ repertoires, some 15 Susac-specific public clones were found, and CD8+ TEMRA repertoires had four or five. By the study's own acknowledgment, its TCR sequencing and HLA analysis included relatively few individuals.

To note about this clonotype: What it binds is unknown.

When the RNA was reverse transcribed, random hexamers were used with an input of about 0.5 to 1 ug. One entry per CDR3 protein results from TCRdb running MiXCR on the immunoSEQ multiplex PCR reads. This table has around 150,000 distinct CDR3 sequences, 95% appearing once. Patients with Susac syndrome fulfilled recently defined diagnostic criteria for definite or probable disease. The sequencing sample was made of CD8+ T cells from PBMCs. The TCR was taken from a human donor with Susac syndrome.

The CDR3 nucleotides are TGTGCCTTGACCGGGACTAGGGTCACCGGGGAGCTGTTTTTT. Translation gives CALTGTRVTGELFF. The V call is TRBV2, the J call TRBJ2-2, with TRBD2 matching 8 bases. V gave up 11 bases and J gave up 4 bases; unmatched junction bases: 9. The CDR3 has 14 amino acids. Germline assignment: CDR1 SNHLY and CDR2 FYNNEI. Full variable domain (remainder filled in from reference TRBV2 and TRBJ2-2): EPEVTQTPSHQVTQMGQEVILRCVPISNHLYFYWYRQILGQKVEFLVSFYNNEISEKSEIFDDQFSVERPDGSNFTLKIRSTKLEDSAMYFCALTGTRVTGELFFGEGSRLTVL.